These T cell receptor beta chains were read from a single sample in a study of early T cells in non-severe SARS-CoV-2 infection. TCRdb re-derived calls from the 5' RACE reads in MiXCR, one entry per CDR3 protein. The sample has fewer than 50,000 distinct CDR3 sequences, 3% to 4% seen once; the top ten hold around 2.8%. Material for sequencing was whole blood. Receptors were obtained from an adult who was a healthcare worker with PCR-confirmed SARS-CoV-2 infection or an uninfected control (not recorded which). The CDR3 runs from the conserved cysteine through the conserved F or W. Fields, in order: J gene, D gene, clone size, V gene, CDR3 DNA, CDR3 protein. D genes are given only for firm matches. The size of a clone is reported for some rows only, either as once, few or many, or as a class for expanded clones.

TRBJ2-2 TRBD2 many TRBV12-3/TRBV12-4 TGTGCCAGCAGTTTCACCCGTGGACTAGCCGGTGGCGGGGAGCTGTTTTTT CASSFTRGLAGGGELFF
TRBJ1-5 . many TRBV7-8 TGTGCCAGCAGCTTCGGGGGCAGACAGCCCCAGCATTTT CASSFGGRQPQHF
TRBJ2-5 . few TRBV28 TGTGCCAGCAGGGGGGTCCCCCAAGAGACCCAGTACTTC CASRGVPQETQYF
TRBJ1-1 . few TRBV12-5 TGTGCTAGTGGTTTGGTAGAGGGACAATACTTGAACACTGAAGCTTTCTTT CASGLVEGQYLNTEAFF
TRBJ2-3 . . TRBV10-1 TGCGCCAGCAGTGGAACCACAGATACGCAGTATTTT CASSGTTDTQYF
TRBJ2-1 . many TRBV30 TGTGCCTGGGGGCCCTCCTACAATGAGCAGTTCTTC CAWGPSYNEQFF
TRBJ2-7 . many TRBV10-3 TGTGCCATCAGCGGGGGCCCTGCCTACGAGCAGTACTTC CAISGGPAYEQYF
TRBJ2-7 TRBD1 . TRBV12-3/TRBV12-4 TGTGCCAGCAGTTTGACAGGGTGGACCCACGAGCAGTACTTC CASSLTGWTHEQYF
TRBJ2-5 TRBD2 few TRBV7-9 TGTGCCAGCAAAGGAGCGGGGGGGAGCGGAGAGACCCAGTACTTC CASKGAGGSGETQYF
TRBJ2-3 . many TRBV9 TGTGCCAGCAGCCCCCGACCCCCCGAGAGCACAGATACGCAGTATTTT CASSPRPPESTDTQYF
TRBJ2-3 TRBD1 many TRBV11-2 TGTGCCAGCAGCTTCCGGACAGGGGCCGGTACGCAGTATTTT CASSFRTGAGTQYF
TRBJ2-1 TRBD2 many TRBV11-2 TGTGCCAGCAGCTCCGTTACGCCTAGCGGGAGGGCCCGGAACTCCTACAATGAGCAGTTCTTC CASSSVTPSGRARNSYNEQFF
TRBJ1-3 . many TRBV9 TGTGCCAGCAGCACACACTGGACTCCGAGCTCTGGAAACACCATATATTTT CASSTHWTPSSGNTIYF
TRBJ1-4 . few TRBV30 TGTGCCTCGACGGGCTATACAACTAATGAAAAACTGTTTTTT CASTGYTTNEKLFF
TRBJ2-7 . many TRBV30 TGTGCCTGGAGTGTGGCAGGGACCTACGAGCAGTACTTC CAWSVAGTYEQYF
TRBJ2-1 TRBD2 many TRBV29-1 TGCAGCGTTGTAGCGGGAGGGAGCCCGGGCGAGCAGTTCTTC CSVVAGGSPGEQFF
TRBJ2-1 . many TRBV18 TGTGCCAGCTCACCACCGGTGGTCAATGAGCAGTTCTTC CASSPPVVNEQFF
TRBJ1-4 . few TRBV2 TGTGCCAGCAGTGATCGGGAGGATGAAAAACTGTTTTTT CASSDREDEKLFF
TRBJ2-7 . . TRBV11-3 TGTGCCAGCAGCCCAGCAGGACGGGGCTACGAGCAGTACTTC CASSPAGRGYEQYF
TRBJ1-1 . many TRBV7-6 TGTGCCAGCAGCCCCGCCGGGACAACGAACACTGAAGCTTTCTTT CASSPAGTTNTEAFF
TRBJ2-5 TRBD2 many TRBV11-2 TGTGCCAGCAGCTTAGAACCTAGCGGGAAGACCCAGTACTTC CASSLEPSGKTQYF
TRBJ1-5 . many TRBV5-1 TGCGCCAGCAGCTTCGGGGACAACAATCAGCCCCAGCATTTT CASSFGDNNQPQHF